One T cell receptor beta chain is described in this entry. This clonotype appeared many times. Its cognate antigen has yet to be identified. No per-base quality is available; no much larger clone lies one base away. This sample was taken from a study of response to subunit inactivated influenza vaccine listed by TCRdb under 2018. About the study as a whole: Deep quantitative profiling of the T cell receptor repertoire was used in the study to follow responses to a trivalent subunit inactivated influenza vaccine.

Libraries came from RT-PCR. The sample was run on an Illumina HiSeq 2500. Using fastp trimming at Q25 and MiXCR clonotype assembly, TCRdb reanalyzed the public sequencing data and kept in-frame beta chains. Under each unique CDR3 protein, matching rows form one entry showing the most common genes and DNA. This sample has hundreds of thousands of distinct CDR3 sequences in its table, and more than 11% of those were observed once. The top ten constitute around 7.3% of the sample. Overall study results and their limits: The authors proposed that each seasonal influenza vaccination may bring in only a limited number of new T cells.

Counted from cysteine to phenylalanine, this CDR3 has 13 amino acids. Of the read, only the CDR3 DNA is kept; its 39 bases are in frame from base 1. V drops 4 bases and J drops 2 bases, leaving 6 bases in between. The germline V gene gives CDR1 as SGHTA and CDR2 as FQGNSA. The rearranged chain carries TRBV7-2 and TRBJ2-4; the D gene is not confidently resolved. The sequence came from a man in his forties or fifties who received an inactivated influenza vaccine. Donor details come from another sample of the same person, matched by shared clones. This specimen was PBMCs from blood, taken about 14 days before vaccination. At the DNA level, the sequence is TGTGCCAGCAGCTCCGAACCCAAAAACATTCAGTACTTC. Its protein reads: CASSSEPKNIQYF. Here the CDR3 is joined to the reference TRBV7-2 and TRBJ2-4 genes, and the full variable domain is: GAGVSQSPSNKVTEKGKDVELRCDPISGHTALYWYRQSLGQGLEFLIYFQGNSAPDKSGLPSDRFSAERTGGSVSTLTIQRTQQEDSAVYLCASSSEPKNIQYFGAGTRLSVL.